This TCR beta chain was sequenced in a study of blood T cell repertoires in COVID-19. For the study at large: PBMCs, B-cell-depleted T cells, or T cells were the source of the cDNA or gDNA that made up the material.

Produced via immunoSEQ multiplex PCR; TCRdb's table is partial and in-frame only. The repertoire includes around 300,000 clones, approximately 91% of them detected once, and approximately 1.5% sits in the top ten. Trimming shortened V by 4 bases and J by 1 base, and 13 bases separated the two germline ends. Germline V lookup: CDR1 SGHNT, CDR2 YYREEE (reference sequence). The CDR3 spans 15 residues. Those enrolled, adults aged roughly 18 to 90 years, came from around 24 US areas. Cohort 3 donors were reported recovered after two negative PCRs, clearance, or symptom resolution. This chain connects TRBV5-4 to TRBJ2-3, with no clear D. Sequencing input: PBMCs or T cells enriched from blood (not recorded which). The receptor's source is a woman in her thirties or forties who had recovered from COVID-19. DNA of the CDR3: TGTGCCAGCAGCCCATCATGGAGTCGCACAGATACGCAGTATTTT. Protein product: CASSPSWSRTDTQYF.